The present T cell receptor beta chain was sequenced within a study of blood T cell repertoires in COVID-19. Study-wide context: Researchers got acute and convalescent COVID-19 samples from the United States, Italy and Spain. T cells, B-cell-depleted T cells, or PBMCs supplied cDNA or gDNA.

Ages ranged from about 18 to 100 years, with residence in about 24 US areas. The authors' processing: The assay estimated nucleated cells by amplifying reference gene primers. TCRdb keeps only in-frame clones here, not all; method: immunoSEQ multiplex PCR. Clone size and the V and J calls come from that table; the DNA yielded D and trimming. Of 150,000 to 200,000 clones listed, approximately 80% are singletons. This clone was counted only a few times. The junction had 4 bases not matched to a gene; V was cut back by 5 bases and J by 5 bases. CDR3 length equals 15 residues. From germline, CDR1 is SGHVS and CDR2 FNYEAQ.

The receptor was isolated from a man aged 35-49 years who had recovered from COVID-19. Sequenced material: PBMCs or T cells enriched from blood (not recorded which). The rearrangement uses TRBV7-6 and TRBJ2-1; 12 bases line up with TRBD2. The CDR3: CASSPGLAGDNEQFF. Written as DNA, the CDR3 is TGTGCCAGCAGCCCGGGACTAGCGGGTGACAATGAGCAGTTCTTC.